The 2 T cell receptor beta chains below all came from one sample that was sequenced in a study of OX40 agonist ivuxolimab in advanced cancers. TCRdb's table, derived via immunoSEQ multiplex PCR, lists solely in-frame clones and lacks some. Among just over 90,000 clones, approximately 90% were seen once, and the ten largest hold over 0.7%. The starting material was CD4+ or CD8+ T cells sorted from blood, obtained in a trial of the OX40 agonist ivuxolimab. The receptors come from an adult with an advanced solid tumor such as melanoma, head and neck, liver or kidney cancer.

This chain uses TRBV6-4 with TRBJ2-6, with D unresolved. CDR1 is MRHNA and CDR2 is SNTAGT in the germline V gene. Trimming shortened V by 4 bases and J by 0 bases, and 16 bases separated the two germline ends. The CDR3 is 18 amino acids. CDR3 bases: TGTGCCAGCAGTGGGTGTGGTGGGGATAACTCTGGGGCCAACGTCCTGACTTTC. Encoded protein: CASSGCGGDNSGANVLTF.

V is TRBV11-3 and J is TRBJ2-7, with unresolved D. Trimming took 2 bases from V and 0 from J, leaving 11 bases between them. The CDR3 length is 15 residues. Germline V gives CDR1 SGHNT, CDR2 YENEEA. The CDR3 here is CASSLRDQSSYEQYF. The DNA of the CDR3 is TGTGCCAGCAGCTTAAGGGATCAGAGCTCCTACGAGCAGTACTTC.